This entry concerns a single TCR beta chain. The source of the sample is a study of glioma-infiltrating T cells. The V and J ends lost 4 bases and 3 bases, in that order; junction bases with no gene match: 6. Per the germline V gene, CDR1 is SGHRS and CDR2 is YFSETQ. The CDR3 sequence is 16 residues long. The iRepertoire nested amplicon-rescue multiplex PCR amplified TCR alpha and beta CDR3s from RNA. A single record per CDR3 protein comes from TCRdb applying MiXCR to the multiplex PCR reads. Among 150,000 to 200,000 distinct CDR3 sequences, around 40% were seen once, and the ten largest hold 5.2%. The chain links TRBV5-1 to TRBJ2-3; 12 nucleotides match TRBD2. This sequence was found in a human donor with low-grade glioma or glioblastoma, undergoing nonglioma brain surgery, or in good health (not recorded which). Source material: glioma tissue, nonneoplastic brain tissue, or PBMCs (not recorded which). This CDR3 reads CASSRTSGISTDTQYF. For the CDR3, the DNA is TGCGCCAGCAGCCGGACTAGCGGGATAAGTACAGATACGCAGTATTTT.